The 9 T cell receptor beta chains below come from one sample, sequenced in a study of blood T cell repertoires in COVID-19. Profiled with immunoSEQ multiplex PCR; TCRdb holds only in-frame clones, not every one. The data contain fewer than 50,000 clones, approximately 73% of them singletons. Sample: peripheral blood. These receptors were obtained from a man aged 80 or over with acute or convalescent COVID-19.

The chain couples TRBV27 to TRBJ2-7, with 8 positions matching TRBD1. Germline CDR1 is MNHEY and CDR2 is SMNVEV (reference sequence). With 3 bases clipped from V and 2 bases from J, the junction kept 6 bases outside the gene matches. The CDR3 is 15 amino acids. The CDR3, as DNA: TGTGCCAGCAGTTTCGGACAGGGAGAAACCTACGAGCAGTACTTC. Encoded protein: CASSFGQGETYEQYF.

The chain carries TRBV5-6 and TRBJ2-7; 10 bases align to TRBD2. Germline assignment: CDR1 SGHDT and CDR2 YYEEEE. There are 16 residues in the CDR3. The trim removed 2 bases at V and 1 base at J, leaving 6 bases unmatched. The chain's CDR3 is CASSFVGLARSYEQYF. For the CDR3, the DNA is TGTGCCAGCAGCTTTGTGGGACTAGCGAGGTCCTACGAGCAGTACTTC.

This chain uses TRBV27 with TRBJ2-1; no reliable D call. Germline CDR1 and CDR2: MNHEY and SMNVEV (reference sequence). The CDR3 consists of 15 residues. V was shortened by 0 bases and J by 4 bases, with 10 bases between the two germline ends. The CDR3 nucleotides read TGTGCCAGCAGTTTATCGGTGTCTAAGTACAATGAGCAGTTCTTC. Translation: CASSLSVSKYNEQFF.

This clone came up once. V is TRBV5-1 and J is TRBJ1-1; possibly TRBD1 for D (6 bases). CDR1 is SGHRS and CDR2 is YFSETQ in the germline V gene. This CDR3 contains 14 residues. The V end was cut by 5 bases, the J end by 1 base, with 12 bases between. The CDR3 loop reads CASRRGGGNTEAFF. The DNA of the CDR3 is TGCGCCAGCAGGCGCGGGGGCGGGAACACTGAAGCTTTCTTT.

This clone has just a few counts. V gene TRBV30 combines with J gene TRBJ1-2; 7 bases match TRBD1. J gave up 8 bases and V 0 bases, and 6 bases lay outside the gene matches. Germline V gene lookup returns CDR1 GTSNPN and CDR2 SVGIG (reference sequence). CDR3 length: 13 amino acids. CDR3 protein: CAWSVQGGGGYTF. The CDR3 DNA follows: TGTGCCTGGAGTGTACAAGGGGGCGGCGGCTACACCTTC.

V and J are TRBV19 and TRBJ2-3; TRBD2 aligns across 9 bases. This CDR3 has 15 residues. The ends lost 4 bases at V and 9 bases at J; junction bases unmatched: 11. CDR1 and CDR2 (germline): LNHDA, SQIVND (reference sequence). Here the CDR3 DNA reads TGTGCCAGTAGTAGCGGGGGGGCCGTGGAGAAGACGCAGTATTTT. Residues: CASSSGGAVEKTQYF.

J is TRBJ1-4 and V is TRBV3-1 (or the pseudogene TRBV3-2); no clear D. This CDR3 comprises 13 residues. The germline V gene encodes CDR1 LGHDT and CDR2 YNNKEL (reference sequence). V lost 3 bases, J lost 5 bases, and 7 bases lay in between. The CDR3 loop reads CASSQSQNEKLFF. The CDR3 DNA reads TGTGCCAGCAGCCAGTCCCAAAATGAAAAACTGTTTTTT.

This clone showed up just a few times. CDR3 sequence: CASRQQDFAEAFF. In DNA form, the CDR3 reads TGTGCCAGCAGACAACAGGATTTCGCTGAAGCTTTCTTT. J is TRBJ1-1 and V is TRBV5-4; D possibly corresponds to TRBD1 (5 bases). CDR1 and CDR2 from the germline V gene are SGHNT and YYREEE (reference sequence). CDR3 length equals 13 residues. The germline V and J ends were trimmed by 5 bases and 6 bases, with 14 bases remaining between them. Variable domain in full (rest from reference TRBV5-4 and TRBJ1-1): ETGVTQSPTHLIKTRGQQVTLRCSSQSGHNTVSWYQQALGQGPQFIFQYYREEENGRGNFPPRFSGLQFPNYSSELNVNALELDDSALYLCASRQQDFAEAFFGQGTRLTVV.

The V gene is TRBV19, the J gene TRBJ2-1; D possibly corresponds to TRBD1 (6 bases). Germline V lookup: CDR1 LNHDA, CDR2 SQIVND (reference sequence). V was pared by 3 bases and J by 0 bases, with 9 bases between. The CDR3 consists of 15 residues. CDR3 bases: TGTGCCAGTAGTATGAACAGGGCCTCCTACAATGAGCAGTTCTTC. Translation gives CASSMNRASYNEQFF.